The source of this T cell receptor (beta chain) is a study of OX40 agonist ivuxolimab in advanced cancers. Study summary: Checkpoint inhibitors had been given previously to 40% of patients.

Looked up from germline, CDR1 is SGDLS and CDR2 is YYNGEE. Trimming at V came to 3 bases and at J to 0 bases, leaving 0 bases not matched to a gene. The CDR3 totals 15 residues. TCRdb keeps only in-frame clones here, not all; method: immunoSEQ multiplex PCR. This table has 9,000 to 13,000 clones, 77% appearing once. The TCR was taken from an adult with an advanced solid tumor such as melanoma, head and neck, liver or kidney cancer. Sequences were derived from CD4+ or CD8+ T cells sorted from blood, sampled in a trial of the OX40 agonist ivuxolimab. The gene calls are TRBV9 and TRBJ2-1; TRBD2 matches at 10 bases. CDR3 amino acids: CASSASGSSYNEQFF. The CDR3 region has the DNA TGTGCCAGCAGCGCTAGCGGGAGCTCCTACAATGAGCAGTTCTTC.